This T cell receptor (beta chain) was sequenced in a study of cytomegalovirus exposure and HLA in healthy donors. Concerning this clone: What it binds is not known.

Primers included in the PCR were 60 Vbeta and 13 Jbeta primers. Measured with immunoSEQ multiplex PCR; TCRdb has only the in-frame clones, and not every one. The profile covers 95,000 to 150,000 clones, with 80% appearing a single time and 0.24% taken by the ten largest. Notes on the study in general: It was likely that a cluster of highly shared sequence variants was a sequencing artifact. Another analysis was done later, and it associated 16,951 TCR beta sequences with HLA alleles at 0.05 false discovery rate.

The TCR originated in a middle-aged man in good health and CMV-seronegative. Sample: PBMCs.

The CDR3, as DNA: TGTGCCAGCAGCGTAGACTTCGGGGGGGCCAATGAGCAGTTCTTC. This translates into CASSVDFGGANEQFF. The chain links TRBV9 to TRBJ2-1, with 8 bases fitting TRBD2. This CDR3 contains 15 residues. The V gene's germline CDR1 is SGDLS and CDR2 YYNGEE. Trimming at V came to 0 bases and at J to 6 bases, leaving 5 bases not matched to a gene.